A selection of T cell receptor beta chains follows, all from one sample in a study of cytomegalovirus exposure and HLA in healthy donors. Generated by immunoSEQ multiplex PCR, the TCRdb table keeps only in-frame clones and is missing some. Its clone listing holds 65,000 to 90,000 clones. Sequencing was carried out using PBMCs. The receptors were sampled from a female donor in good health and CMV-seropositive. The conserved cysteine and the conserved F or W are not part of the CDR3 here. The order of the fields is V gene, CDR3 length, J gene, CDR3 protein.

V gene: TRBV6-6; CDR3 length: 9; J gene: TRBJ1-1; CDR3 protein: ASSPGAEAF
V gene: TRBV19; CDR3 length: 14; J gene: TRBJ1-5; CDR3 protein: ASSRAGGRSNQPQH
V gene: TRBV13; CDR3 length: 13; J gene: TRBJ1-2; CDR3 protein: ASSRPQDRDYGYT
V gene: TRBV4-2; CDR3 length: 14; J gene: TRBJ1-5; CDR3 protein: ASSHWTGGYDQPQH
V gene: TRBV30; CDR3 length: 13; J gene: TRBJ2-1; CDR3 protein: AGSVLAGAYNEQF
V gene: TRBV18; CDR3 length: 13; J gene: TRBJ1-1; CDR3 protein: ASSLQGFKGTEAF
V gene: TRBV11-2; CDR3 length: 11; J gene: TRBJ2-7; CDR3 protein: ASSPDRENEQY
V gene: TRBV6-1; CDR3 length: 14; J gene: TRBJ2-1; CDR3 protein: ASSETGTSGWDEQF
V gene: TRBV29-1; CDR3 length: 14; J gene: TRBJ2-1; CDR3 protein: SVEIMASLGYNEQF
V gene: TRBV4-3; CDR3 length: 15; J gene: TRBJ1-5; CDR3 protein: ASSLAVTGGSTQPQH
V gene: TRBV9; CDR3 length: 13; J gene: TRBJ1-4; CDR3 protein: ASSVGTGWGEKLF
V gene: TRBV30; CDR3 length: 11; J gene: TRBJ2-1; CDR3 protein: AYRAGANNEQF
V gene: TRBV11-1; CDR3 length: 13; J gene: TRBJ2-7; CDR3 protein: ASSLMGQGPYEQY
V gene: TRBV7-9; CDR3 length: 12; J gene: TRBJ1-1; CDR3 protein: ASSLLTLNTEAF
V gene: TRBV30; CDR3 length: 10; J gene: TRBJ2-5; CDR3 protein: AWSRYGETQY